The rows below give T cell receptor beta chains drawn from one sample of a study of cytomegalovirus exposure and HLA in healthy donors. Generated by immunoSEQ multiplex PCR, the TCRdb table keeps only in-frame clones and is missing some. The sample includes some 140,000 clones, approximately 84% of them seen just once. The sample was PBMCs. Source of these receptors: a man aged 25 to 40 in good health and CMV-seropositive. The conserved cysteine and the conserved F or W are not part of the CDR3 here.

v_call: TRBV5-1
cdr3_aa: ASSLDSNEKLF

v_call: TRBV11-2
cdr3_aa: ASSSAGMSSYEQY

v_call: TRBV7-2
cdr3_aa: ASTVGGANTGELF

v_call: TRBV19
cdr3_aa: ASSIGAGRSDYNEQF

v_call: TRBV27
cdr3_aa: ASSLSWDYQETQY

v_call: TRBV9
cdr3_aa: ASSPGDSLNTEAF

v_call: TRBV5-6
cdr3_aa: ASSKPGGSYNEQF

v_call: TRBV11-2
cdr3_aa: ASSLRSASRSTGELF

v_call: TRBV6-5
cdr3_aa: ASKDRFYGYT

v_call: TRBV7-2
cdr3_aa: ASRPRDKGDTGANVLT

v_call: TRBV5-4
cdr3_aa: ASSEGLGGPGDGELF

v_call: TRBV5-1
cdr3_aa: ASSHRVDRDTNQPQH

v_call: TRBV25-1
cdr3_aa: ASSRQGNTEAF

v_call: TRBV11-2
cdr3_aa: ASSLDRAGGRGTETQY

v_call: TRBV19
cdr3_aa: ASSSPRDIDYGYT

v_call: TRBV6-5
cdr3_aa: ATRLSGASYEQY

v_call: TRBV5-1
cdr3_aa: ASSLGGVGTDTQY

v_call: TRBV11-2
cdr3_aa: ASSFGTGPIYGYT

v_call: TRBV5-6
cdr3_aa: ASSLSGQGTYEQY

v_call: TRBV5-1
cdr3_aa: ASSLFRTEDGYT

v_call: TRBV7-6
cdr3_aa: ASSLRQGYNEQF

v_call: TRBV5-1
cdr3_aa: ASRAGTGETGELF

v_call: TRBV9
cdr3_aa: ASSVDWRIPREQY

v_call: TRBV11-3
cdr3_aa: ASSVGRGRADTQY

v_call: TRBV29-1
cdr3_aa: SVWHEKLF

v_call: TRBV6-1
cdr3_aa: ASRIGQGNEQY

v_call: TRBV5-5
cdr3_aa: ASSFSRGSNQPQH